Presented here are 9 T cell receptor beta chains from one specimen sequenced in a study of T cell responses to AZD1222 COVID-19 vaccine. Libraries were prepared by immunoSEQ multiplex PCR; TCRdb keeps only in-frame clonotypes and omits some of them. The table records about 130,000 clones, more than 75% of them present only once. Sequencing was performed on peripheral blood, taken on day 0 of AZD1222 vaccination. The origin of the receptors is an adult in good health.

The chain has TRBV3-1 (or the pseudogene TRBV3-2) and TRBJ2-1, with 12 positions matching TRBD2. The CDR3 contains 15 residues. Germline loops: CDR1 LGHDT, CDR2 YNNKEL (reference sequence). V trimming: 4 bases; J trimming: 6 bases; junction bases outside the gene matches: 4. CDR3 loop: CASSRGLAGSNEQFF. The CDR3 nucleotides are TGTGCCAGCAGCCGTGGACTAGCGGGGAGCAATGAGCAGTTCTTC.

This chain links TRBV21-1 with TRBJ1-1; the listed D gene, TRBD1, was not tested against the DNA. TRBV21-1 is an annotated pseudogene. This CDR3 contains 13 residues. For the CDR3, the DNA is TGTGCCAGCAGCAGGGATAGGGGCACTGAAGCTTTCTTT. It codes for CASSRDRGTEAFF.

A note on this clone: The same CDR3 can be traced to other DNA sequences in this sample. The chain is built from TRBV19 and TRBJ2-7; TRBD1 matches at 9 bases. J lost 1 base, V lost 5 bases, and 3 bases had no gene match. The germline gives CDR1 LNHDA, CDR2 SQIVND (reference sequence). The CDR3 has 14 residues. This CDR3 is CASSLGTGSYEQYF. In nucleotides, the CDR3 is TGTGCCAGTAGTCTAGGGACAGGGTCCTACGAGCAGTACTTC.

This chain connects TRBV18 to TRBJ1-5; tentative D call: TRBD1 (6 bases). This CDR3 region has 14 residues. V lost 6 bases to trimming and J lost 5 bases, with 14 bases between them. Looked up from germline, CDR1 is KGHSH and CDR2 is LQKENI. DNA of the CDR3: TGTGCCAGCTCCCCGGCAGGGGTGGATCAGCCCCAGCATTTT. Its protein product is CASSPAGVDQPQHF.

The rearrangement links TRBV19 to TRBJ1-1; 9 nucleotides align to TRBD1. CDR1 and CDR2 from the germline V gene are LNHDA and SQIVND (reference sequence). This CDR3 has 14 residues. J lost 3 bases, V lost 4 bases, and 3 bases had no gene match. In DNA, the CDR3 is TGTGCCAGTAGTACCGGACAGGGGCACACTGAAGCTTTCTTT. Its translation is CASSTGQGHTEAFF.

This clone was seen a few times. The chain recombines TRBV5-1 with TRBJ1-4; a weak D match, TRBD1 (5 bases). In germline, CDR1 is SGHRS, CDR2 YFSETQ. Trimming took off 4 bases at V and 4 bases at J, with 14 bases between the two ends. The CDR3 runs 15 residues. Here the CDR3 reads CASSPRRDYNEKLFF. CDR3 bases: TGCGCCAGCAGCCCACGTAGGGACTATAATGAAAAACTGTTTTTT.

As regards this clone: A read error may account for a junction end that differs from germline. V is TRBV9 and J is TRBJ2-1; D is possibly TRBD1 (7 bases). Germline V lookup: CDR1 SGDLS, CDR2 YYNGEE. This CDR3 has 22 amino acids. CDR3 in amino acids: CASSVGGLGIGGYSSSYNEQFF. Written as DNA, the CDR3 is TGTGCCAGTAGCGTAGGAGGGTTGGGCATAGGGGGCTACTCGAGCTCCTACAATGAGCAGTTCTTC.

This chain joins TRBV6-6 and TRBJ1-1; D not resolved. Deletions cut 6 bases from V and 6 bases from J, with 14 bases between. The CDR3 totals 13 residues. Germline assignment: CDR1 MNHNY and CDR2 SVGAGI (reference sequence). The CDR3 DNA reads as TGTGCCAGCAGAGAGGACGGGTCAGCTGAAGCTTTCTTT. Its protein is CASREDGSAEAFF.

The chain uses TRBV4-3 and TRBJ2-3, with a possible D match to TRBD2 (6 bases). Trimming left V 5 bases short and J 2 bases short, with 14 bases between. The V gene's germline CDR1 is LGHNA and CDR2 YSLEER. This CDR3 contains 15 residues. The CDR3 bases are TGCGCCAGCAGCATCATCCGGGGGACCACAGATACGCAGTATTTT. This translates into CASSIIRGTTDTQYF.